This entry lists 26 T cell receptor beta chains sequenced from one sample in a study of control samples from healthy donors and cancer patients. TCRdb's copy holds only in-frame clones and misses some; the assay was immunoSEQ multiplex PCR. The table includes 100,000 to 120,000 clones, around four fifths detected once. The sample taken for sequencing was blood. Receptors were obtained from a man younger than 35 in good health.

This chain uses TRBV11-1 with TRBJ1-2; 10 bases fit TRBD1. This CDR3 contains 14 residues. Germline assignment: CDR1 SGHAT and CDR2 FQDESV (reference sequence). V was pared by 6 bases and J by 5 bases, with 6 bases of the junction left unmatched. CDR3 residues: CASSRTGGLYGYTF. In DNA, the CDR3 is TGTGCCAGCAGTCGGACAGGGGGACTATATGGCTACACCTTC.

The V call is TRBV5-8, the J call TRBJ2-5; 7 bases are a match to TRBD2. Germline CDR1 and CDR2: SGHTS and YDEGEE. CDR3 size: 15 residues. Germline trimming cut 0 bases from V and 2 bases from J; bases unmatched to any gene: 4. CDR3 loop: CASSLEASGQETQYF. CDR3 sequence (DNA): TGTGCCAGCAGCTTGGAGGCTAGCGGACAAGAGACCCAGTACTTC.

This chain connects TRBV5-4 to TRBJ1-3; 10 nucleotides line up with TRBD1. The CDR3 is made up of 15 amino acids. The germline gives CDR1 SGHNT, CDR2 YYREEE (reference sequence). V lost 3 bases to trimming and J lost 4 bases; unmatched junction nucleotides: 4. CDR3 sequence: CASSWDRGLGNTIYF. DNA for the CDR3: TGTGCCAGCAGCTGGGACAGGGGATTGGGAAACACCATATATTTT.

This chain connects TRBV5-4 to TRBJ1-1, with D unclear. Germline V gene sequence: CDR1 SGHNT, CDR2 YYREEE (reference sequence). Trimming took off 0 bases at V and 3 bases at J, with 6 bases between the two ends. CDR3 length equals 13 residues. CDR3 nucleotide sequence: TGTGCCAGCAGCTTGGTAAAGCACACTGAAGCTTTCTTT. Translated, it gives CASSLVKHTEAFF.

Here the CDR3 reads CASSLGTDFNYGYTF. The DNA of the CDR3 is TGTGCCAGCAGCTTAGGTACAGACTTTAACTATGGCTACACCTTC. This chain joins TRBV7-9 and TRBJ1-2; D uncertain. Trimming removed 1 base at V and 1 base at J, with 10 bases between. Germline V lookup: CDR1 SEHNR, CDR2 FQNEAQ (reference sequence). The CDR3 spans 15 residues.

This clone was seen more than once but under ten times. The chain carries TRBV6-1 and TRBJ1-4; a weak D match, TRBD1 (5 bases). CDR1 and CDR2 from the germline V gene are MNHNS and SASEGT. The V end was cut by 1 base, the J end by 8 bases, with 20 bases between. This CDR3 has 17 residues. The CDR3 nucleotides are TGTGCCAGCAGTGAAGGGCCCAGGGCGGGGTCGAGAGAAAAACTGTTTTTT. Translation: CASSEGPRAGSREKLFF.

The gene calls are TRBV29-1 and TRBJ1-3, with D uncertain. This CDR3 is built from 13 residues. V gave up 6 bases and J gave up 2 bases, with 11 bases separating them. Germline loops: CDR1 SQVTM, CDR2 ANQGSEA. In DNA form, the CDR3 reads TGCAGCGTCCGTCCCGGGGCTGGAAACACCATATATTTT. Protein sequence: CSVRPGAGNTIYF.

V is TRBV9 and J is TRBJ2-1; 9 positions match TRBD2. This CDR3 comprises 14 residues. J was trimmed by 13 bases and V by 0 bases; bases with no gene match: 8. From germline, CDR1 is SGDLS and CDR2 YYNGEE. The CDR3 here is CASSVGDSGGSQFF. The CDR3 coding sequence is TGTGCCAGCAGCGTAGGAGATAGCGGGGGATCCCAGTTCTTC. Variable domain in full (rest from reference TRBV9 and TRBJ2-1): DSGVTQTPKHLITATGQRVTLRCSPRSGDLSVYWYQQSLDQGLQFLIQYYNGEERAKGNILERFSAQQFPDLHSELNLSSLELGDSALYFCASSVGDSGGSQFFGPGTRLTVL.

V and J are TRBV29-1 and TRBJ1-2; D may be TRBD1 (6 bases). CDR1 is SQVTM, CDR2 ANQGSEA, per germline. The CDR3 length is 14 residues. The ends were cut back, 0 bases at V and 2 bases at J, with 10 bases in the middle. The CDR3 region is CSVEDRTGNYGYTF. The CDR3, as DNA: TGCAGCGTTGAAGATCGAACAGGGAACTATGGCTACACCTTC.

This chain uses TRBV6-5 with TRBJ1-1, with TRBD1 matching over 8 bases. J lost 4 bases, V lost 9 bases, and 7 bases had no gene match. The CDR3 is 13 residues long. Germline V CDR1 and CDR2: MNHEY, SVGAGI. The CDR3 DNA is TGTGCCAGTCCCAACACAGGGGGCACTGAAGCTTTCTTT. Translation: CASPNTGGTEAFF.

V is TRBV7-2 and J is TRBJ1-2, with D unclear. Germline values: CDR1 SGHTA, CDR2 FQGNSA. This CDR3 spans 15 amino acids. V lost 0 bases, J lost 4 bases, and 12 bases lay in between. The CDR3 bases are TGTGCCAGCAGCTTAGCGCTGTCCGTAAGCTATGGCTACACCTTC. Translated: CASSLALSVSYGYTF.

CDR3 amino acids: CASTGTGFNYGYTF. As DNA, the CDR3 is TGTGCCAGCACCGGGACAGGGTTTAACTATGGCTACACCTTC. The V gene is TRBV13, the J gene TRBJ1-2; TRBD1 matches at 9 bases. V trimming: 7 bases; J trimming: 1 base; junction bases outside the gene matches: 4. Germline V gene sequence: CDR1 PRHDT, CDR2 FYEKMQ (reference sequence). The CDR3 loop spans 14 amino acids.

This chain joins TRBV18 and TRBJ1-1; no clear D gene. V gave up 6 bases and J gave up 6 bases, with 14 bases separating them. The CDR3 loop spans 13 amino acids. Germline V lookup: CDR1 KGHSH, CDR2 LQKENI. CDR3 residues: CASSLDWAAEAFF. CDR3 coding DNA: TGTGCCAGCTCCCTCGACTGGGCCGCTGAAGCTTTCTTT.

This chain joins TRBV25-1 and TRBJ1-5; D call uncertain. Germline V gene lookup returns CDR1 MGHDK and CDR2 SYGVNS. The CDR3 spans 16 residues. Trimming stripped 2 bases from V and 1 base from J, with 12 bases between. CDR3 in amino acids: CASSERSYESNQPQHF. Written as DNA, the CDR3 is TGTGCCAGCAGTGAAAGGTCCTATGAAAGCAATCAGCCCCAGCATTTT. The variable domain in full, completed from reference TRBV25-1 and TRBJ1-5, reads EADIYQTPRYLVIGTGKKITLECSQTMGHDKMYWYQQDPGMELHLIHYSYGVNSTEKGDLSSESTVSRIRTEHFPLTLESARPSHTSQYLCASSERSYESNQPQHFGDGTRLSIL.

This chain links TRBV7-2 with TRBJ2-6, with 7 bases lining up with TRBD1. The CDR3 spans 17 residues. Germline lookup yields CDR1 SGHTA and CDR2 FQGNSA. Trimming at V came to 0 bases and at J to 1 base, leaving 3 bases not matched to a gene. CDR3 sequence reads: CASSLAGGASGANVLTF. CDR3 coding DNA: TGTGCCAGCAGCTTAGCAGGGGGCGCGTCTGGGGCCAACGTCCTGACTTTC.

The chain recombines TRBV27 with TRBJ2-3, with 12 bases fitting TRBD1. After removal of 5 bases from V and 5 bases from J, the junction contained 5 bases not matched to a gene. Looked up from germline, CDR1 is MNHEY and CDR2 is SMNVEV (reference sequence). This CDR3 contains 15 residues. The DNA of the CDR3 is TGTGCCAGCAGTCCCCGGGACAGGGGGCGAGATACGCAGTATTTT. It is translated as CASSPRDRGRDTQYF.

The chain combines TRBV2 with TRBJ1-4, with a weak D call TRBD1 (6 bases). This CDR3 region has 19 residues. CDR1 is SNHLY and CDR2 is FYNNEI in the germline V gene. Trimming cost V 1 base and J 10 bases, with 28 bases left between them. The CDR3 DNA reads as TGTGCCAGCAGTGAAGGGGACAAGGGCCACTCTATTCAGGACGGAAAACTGTTTTTT. It encodes CASSEGDKGHSIQDGKLFF.

This clone was seen a few times. The chain carries TRBV7-6 and TRBJ1-4; 9 positions agree with TRBD1. V lost 5 bases, J lost 6 bases, and 7 bases stayed unmatched. Germline V gene lookup returns CDR1 SGHVS and CDR2 FNYEAQ. This CDR3 is built from 15 residues. This chain's CDR3 is CASSLGDRDDEKLFF. CDR3 bases: TGTGCCAGCAGCCTTGGGGACAGGGATGATGAAAAACTGTTTTTT.

Regarding this clone: The junction differs from germline at one of its ends, possibly a read error. The genes are TRBV6-4 and TRBJ2-7; no reliable D call. Germline V gives CDR1 MRHNA, CDR2 SNTAGT. CDR3 size: 15 residues. In DNA, the CDR3 is TGTGCCAGCAGTTCTTTGGACCAGACGTTCGTCTCAGTGGTCTTC. Amino acids: CASSSLDQTFVSVVF.

This clone was counted a few times. The chain has TRBV19 and TRBJ2-1, with TRBD2 as a possible D gene (5 bases). Trimming took 5 bases from V and 8 from J, leaving 13 bases between them. Germline V gene sequence: CDR1 LNHDA, CDR2 SQIVND (reference sequence). The CDR3 runs to 13 residues. CDR3 in amino acids: CASSSHTRDEQFF. The CDR3 DNA reads TGTGCCAGTAGTTCCCATACTAGGGATGAGCAGTTCTTC.

The CDR3 DNA is TGTGCCAGCAGTTCCGGGACAGGGTATTCACCCCTCCACTTT. It specifies CASSSGTGYSPLHF. V is TRBV6-2 or TRBV6-3 and J is TRBJ1-6, with 9 bases fitting TRBD1. J was trimmed by 8 bases and V by 4 bases; bases with no gene match: 3. The germline V gene has CDR1 MNHEY and CDR2 SVGEGT. The CDR3 consists of 14 residues.

Remarks on this clone: The sample has other DNA sequences that encode this CDR3 too. The V gene is TRBV5-1, the J gene TRBJ1-1; D is perhaps TRBD1 (5 bases). This CDR3 region has 15 residues. CDR1 and CDR2 from the germline V gene are SGHRS and YFSETQ. The V end was cut by 0 bases, the J end by 2 bases, with 11 bases between. The DNA of the CDR3 is TGCGCCAGCAGCTTGGCAAGGGGTCCTAACACTGAAGCTTTCTTT. As protein: CASSLARGPNTEAFF. The full variable domain, with the rest looked up from reference TRBV5-1 and TRBJ1-1, is KAGVTQTPRYLIKTRGQQVTLSCSPISGHRSVSWYQQTPGQGLQFLFEYFSETQRNKGNFPGRFSGRQFSNSRSEMNVSTLELGDSALYLCASSLARGPNTEAFFGQGTRLTVV.

The chain employs TRBV7-6 and TRBJ1-4, with a weak D call TRBD1 (5 bases). Germline CDR1 SGHVS, CDR2 FNYEAQ. The V end lost 3 bases, the J end lost 0 bases, and 11 bases lay between the germline ends. This CDR3 comprises 16 residues. The CDR3 coding sequence is TGTGCCAGCAGCTTTCAGGGTGGACCAACTAATGAAAAACTGTTTTTT. Protein: CASSFQGGPTNEKLFF.

This clone turned up a few times. This chain joins TRBV29-1 and TRBJ1-6; D is uncertain. The V end lost 2 bases, the J end lost 14 bases, and 19 bases lay between the germline ends. In germline, CDR1 is SQVTM, CDR2 ANQGSEA. The CDR3 sequence is 14 residues long. The CDR3 loop reads CSVEWTGNLGALHF. Here the CDR3 DNA reads TGCAGCGTTGAATGGACGGGGAATCTTGGGGCCCTCCACTTT.

This clone was seen only once. The chain uses TRBV7-2 and TRBJ1-2; the D gene is possibly TRBD1 (5 bases). Germline CDR1 is SGHTA and CDR2 is FQGNSA. V lost 5 bases and J lost 7, with 23 bases in between. CDR3 length: 16 amino acids. Here the CDR3 DNA reads TGTGCCAGCAGCCGTCCCGGGGGGTCTAAGGAAACTGGCTACACCTTC. Its protein is CASSRPGGSKETGYTF.

The chain carries TRBV7-8 and TRBJ2-7; 7 bases align to TRBD2. From germline, CDR1 is SGHVS and CDR2 FQNEAQ. V dropped 3 bases and J dropped 5; count of bases not matched to a gene: 10. The CDR3 covers 15 residues. In DNA form, the CDR3 reads TGTGCCAGCAGCTTTTCTGAGAGCGGGGCCCACGAGCAGTACTTC. This encodes CASSFSESGAHEQYF.